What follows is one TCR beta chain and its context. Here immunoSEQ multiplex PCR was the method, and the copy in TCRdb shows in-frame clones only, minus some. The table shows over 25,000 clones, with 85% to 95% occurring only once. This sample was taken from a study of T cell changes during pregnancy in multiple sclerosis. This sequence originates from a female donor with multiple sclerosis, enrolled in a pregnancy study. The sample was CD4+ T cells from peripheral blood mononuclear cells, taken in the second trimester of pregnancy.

CDR3 protein: CASSPHERGFYEQYF. CDR3 DNA: TGTGCCAGTAGCCCTCACGAAAGGGGCTTCTACGAGCAGTACTTC. The chain has TRBV19 and TRBJ2-7, with D perhaps TRBD1 (5 bases). The CDR3 extends over 15 amino acids. The germline V gene has CDR1 LNHDA and CDR2 SQIVND (reference sequence). Trimming shortened V by 6 bases and J by 3 bases, and 18 bases separated the two germline ends.